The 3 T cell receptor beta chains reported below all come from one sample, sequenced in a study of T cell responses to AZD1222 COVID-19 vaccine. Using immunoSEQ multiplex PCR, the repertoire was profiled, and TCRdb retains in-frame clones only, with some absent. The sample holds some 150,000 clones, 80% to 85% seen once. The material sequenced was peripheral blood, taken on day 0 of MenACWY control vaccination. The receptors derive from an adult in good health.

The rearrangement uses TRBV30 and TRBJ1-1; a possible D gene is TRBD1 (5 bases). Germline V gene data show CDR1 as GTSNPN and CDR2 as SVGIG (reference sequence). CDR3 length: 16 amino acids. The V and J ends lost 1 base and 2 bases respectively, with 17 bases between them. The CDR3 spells CAWSEANRGVNTEAFF. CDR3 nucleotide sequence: TGTGCCTGGAGTGAAGCCAACCGGGGGGTAAACACTGAAGCTTTCTTT.

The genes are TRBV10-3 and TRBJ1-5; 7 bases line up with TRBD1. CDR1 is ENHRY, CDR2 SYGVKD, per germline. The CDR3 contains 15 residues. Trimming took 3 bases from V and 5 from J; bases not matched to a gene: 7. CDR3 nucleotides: TGTGCCATCAGTGATAAGGGCAGGGGGTATCAGCCCCAGCATTTT. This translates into CAISDKGRGYQPQHF.

CDR3 nucleotide sequence: TGTGCCAGCAGCCAACTCGGACTAGGAGGCACAGATACGCAGTATTTT. Its protein product is CASSQLGLGGTDTQYF. The chain combines TRBV4-2 with TRBJ2-3; TRBD2 aligns across 7 bases. The CDR3 consists of 16 residues. Germline CDR1 LGHNA, CDR2 YNFKEQ. Trimming took 2 bases from V and 1 from J; bases not matched to a gene: 6.